This T cell receptor (beta chain) was documented in a study of shared clonotypes between healthy human individuals. Findings and limits, study-wide: The diversity represented, both genetic and in exposure history, was limited by few donors.

The germline CDR1 and CDR2 sequences are MDHEN and SYDVKM. CDR3 length equals 14 residues. Trimming shortened V by 4 bases and J by 3 bases, and 10 bases separated the two germline ends. Sequencing was performed with immunoSEQ multiplex PCR; in TCRdb, only in-frame clones are kept and a portion is missing. Of roughly 1,000,000 clones listed, about 84% are singletons. About this clone: Antigen specificity is unknown.

The specimen sequenced was memory CD4+ T cells from PBMCs. Stated subset: CD45RA-negative fraction. The clonotype comes from a man in his late teens or twenties in good health. Some clones in this sample may be carry-over from other donors' samples. V is TRBV28 and J is TRBJ1-5; the D is unclear. CDR3 nucleotides: TGTGCCAGCAGTTCCGTGATTCACAATCAGCCCCAGCATTTT. It specifies CASSSVIHNQPQHF.